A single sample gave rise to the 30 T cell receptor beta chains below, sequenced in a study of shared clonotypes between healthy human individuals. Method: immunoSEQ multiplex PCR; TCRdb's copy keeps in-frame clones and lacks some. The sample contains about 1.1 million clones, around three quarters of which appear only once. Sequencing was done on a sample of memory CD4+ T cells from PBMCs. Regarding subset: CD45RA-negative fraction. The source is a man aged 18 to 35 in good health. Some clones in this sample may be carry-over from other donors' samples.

CDR3 in DNA: TGTGCCAGCAGCGGTAGCGGGAATAACTACAATGAGCAGTTCTTC. Translating gives CASSGSGNNYNEQFF. J is TRBJ2-1 and V is TRBV9, with 8 bases aligning to TRBD2. V lost 3 bases and J lost 3; bases outside the gene matches: 5. CDR1 and CDR2 from the germline V gene are SGDLS and YYNGEE. The CDR3 loop spans 15 amino acids. Full variable domain (outside the CDR3, taken from reference TRBV9 and TRBJ2-1): DSGVTQTPKHLITATGQRVTLRCSPRSGDLSVYWYQQSLDQGLQFLIQYYNGEERAKGNILERFSAQQFPDLHSELNLSSLELGDSALYFCASSGSGNNYNEQFFGPGTRLTVL.

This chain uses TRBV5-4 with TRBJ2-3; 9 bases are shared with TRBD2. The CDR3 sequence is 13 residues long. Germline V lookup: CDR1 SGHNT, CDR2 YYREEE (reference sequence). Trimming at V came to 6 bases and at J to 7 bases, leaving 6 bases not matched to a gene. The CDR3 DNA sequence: TGTGCCAGCACCCCGACTAGCGGCTATACGCAGTATTTT. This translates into CASTPTSGYTQYF.

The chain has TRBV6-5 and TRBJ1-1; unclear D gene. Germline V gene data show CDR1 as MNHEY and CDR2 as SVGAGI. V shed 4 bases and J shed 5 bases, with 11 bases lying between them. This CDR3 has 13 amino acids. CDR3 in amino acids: CASSSVQETEAFF. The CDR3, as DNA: TGTGCCAGCAGTTCCGTGCAAGAAACTGAAGCTTTCTTT.

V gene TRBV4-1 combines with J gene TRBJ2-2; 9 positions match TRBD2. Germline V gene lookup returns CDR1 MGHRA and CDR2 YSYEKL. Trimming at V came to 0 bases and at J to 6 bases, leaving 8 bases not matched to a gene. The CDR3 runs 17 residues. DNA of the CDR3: TGCGCCAGCAGCCAAGATCTTAGCGGGAGCAGGGCCGGGGAGCTGTTTTTT. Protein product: CASSQDLSGSRAGELFF.

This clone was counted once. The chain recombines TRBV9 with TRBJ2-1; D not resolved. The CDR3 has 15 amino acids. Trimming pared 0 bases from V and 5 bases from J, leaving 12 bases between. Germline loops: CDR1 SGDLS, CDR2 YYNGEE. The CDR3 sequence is CASSVAVRRNNEQFF. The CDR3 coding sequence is TGTGCCAGCAGCGTAGCGGTCAGGAGAAACAATGAGCAGTTCTTC.

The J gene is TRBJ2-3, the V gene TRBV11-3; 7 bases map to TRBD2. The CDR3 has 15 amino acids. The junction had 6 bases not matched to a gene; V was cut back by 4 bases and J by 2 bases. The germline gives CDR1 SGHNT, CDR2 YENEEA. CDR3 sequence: CASSSAGAFTDTQYF. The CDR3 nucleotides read TGTGCCAGCAGCTCGGCGGGAGCCTTCACAGATACGCAGTATTTT.

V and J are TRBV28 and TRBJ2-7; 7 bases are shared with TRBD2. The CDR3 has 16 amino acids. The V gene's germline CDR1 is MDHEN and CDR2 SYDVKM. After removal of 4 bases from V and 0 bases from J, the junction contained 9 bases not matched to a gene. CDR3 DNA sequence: TGTGCCAGCAGTTCGGTTGGGGCGGGAGTCTCCTACGAGCAGTACTTC. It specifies CASSSVGAGVSYEQYF.

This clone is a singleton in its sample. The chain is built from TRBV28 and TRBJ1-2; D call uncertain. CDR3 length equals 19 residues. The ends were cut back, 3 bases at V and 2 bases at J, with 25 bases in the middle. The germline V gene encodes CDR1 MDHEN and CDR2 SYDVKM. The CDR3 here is CASSLTKAPWETRNYGYTF. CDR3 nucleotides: TGTGCCAGCAGTTTGACCAAAGCCCCGTGGGAAACAAGGAACTATGGCTACACCTTC.

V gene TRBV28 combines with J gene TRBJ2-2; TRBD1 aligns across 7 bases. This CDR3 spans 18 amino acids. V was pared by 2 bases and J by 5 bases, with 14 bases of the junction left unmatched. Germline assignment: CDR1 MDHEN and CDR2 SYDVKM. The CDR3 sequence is CASSLSLLSTGLTGELFF. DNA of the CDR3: TGTGCCAGCAGTTTAAGTCTCCTGTCGACAGGGCTAACCGGGGAGCTGTTTTTT.

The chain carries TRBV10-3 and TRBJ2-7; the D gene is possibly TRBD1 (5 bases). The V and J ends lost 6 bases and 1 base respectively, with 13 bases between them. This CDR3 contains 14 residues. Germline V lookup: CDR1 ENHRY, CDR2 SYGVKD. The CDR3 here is CAIRDTRRSYEQYF. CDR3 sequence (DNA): TGTGCCATCAGGGACACCCGACGGTCCTACGAGCAGTACTTC.

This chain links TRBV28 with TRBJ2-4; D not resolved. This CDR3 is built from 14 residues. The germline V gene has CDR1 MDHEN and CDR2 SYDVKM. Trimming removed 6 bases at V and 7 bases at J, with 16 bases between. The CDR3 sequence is CASRTPLVGNIQYF. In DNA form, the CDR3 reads TGTGCCAGCAGGACACCCTTAGTCGGTAACATTCAGTACTTC. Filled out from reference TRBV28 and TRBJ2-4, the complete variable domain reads DVKVTQSSRYLVKRTGEKVFLECVQDMDHENMFWYRQDPGLGLRLIYFSYDVKMKEKGDIPEGYSVSREKKERFSLILESASTNQTSMYLCASRTPLVGNIQYFGAGTRLSVL.

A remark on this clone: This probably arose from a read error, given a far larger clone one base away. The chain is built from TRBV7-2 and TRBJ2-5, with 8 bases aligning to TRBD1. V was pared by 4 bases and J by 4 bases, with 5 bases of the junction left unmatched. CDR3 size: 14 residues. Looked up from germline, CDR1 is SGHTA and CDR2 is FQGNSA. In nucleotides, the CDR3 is TGTGCCAGCAGCTCAGGACAGGGTGGAGAGACCCAGTACTTC. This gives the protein CASSSGQGGETQYF. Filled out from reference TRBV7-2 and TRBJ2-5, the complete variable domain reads GAGVSQSPSNKVTEKGKDVELRCDPISGHTALYWYRQSLGQGLEFLIYFQGNSAPDKSGLPSDRFSAERTGGSVSTLTIQRTQQEDSAVYLCASSSGQGGETQYFGPGTRLLVL.

The CDR3 coding sequence is TGTGCCAGCAGCCAAGCGGGCGTAAGCACAGATACGCAGTATTTT. It translates to CASSQAGVSTDTQYF. The rearrangement uses TRBV7-9 and TRBJ2-3, with a weak D call TRBD2 (6 bases). Per germline, CDR1 SEHNR and CDR2 FQNEAQ (reference sequence). V lost 5 bases to trimming and J lost 0 bases, with 12 bases between them. The CDR3 sequence is 15 residues long.

Here the CDR3 reads CASSSTGLYEQYF. The CDR3 DNA follows: TGTGCCAGCAGTAGTACAGGGCTGTACGAGCAGTACTTC. V is TRBV11-2 and J is TRBJ2-7; maybe TRBD1 (6 bases). The CDR3 has 13 amino acids. The germline CDR1 and CDR2 sequences are SGHAT and FQNNGV. V lost 6 bases, J lost 4 bases, and 13 bases lay in between.

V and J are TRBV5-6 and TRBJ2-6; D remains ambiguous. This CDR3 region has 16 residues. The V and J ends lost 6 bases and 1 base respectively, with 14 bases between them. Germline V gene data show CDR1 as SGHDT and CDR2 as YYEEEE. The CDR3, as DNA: TGTGCCAGCACCTGGGCAGTGTCTTCTGGGGCCAACGTCCTGACTTTC. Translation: CASTWAVSSGANVLTF.

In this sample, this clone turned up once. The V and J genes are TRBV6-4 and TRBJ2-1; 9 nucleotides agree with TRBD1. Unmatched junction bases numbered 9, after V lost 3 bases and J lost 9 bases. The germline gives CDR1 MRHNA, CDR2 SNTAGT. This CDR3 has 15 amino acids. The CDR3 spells CASSEFTGGAGEQFF. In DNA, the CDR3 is TGTGCCAGCAGTGAATTTACAGGGGGCGCGGGTGAGCAGTTCTTC.

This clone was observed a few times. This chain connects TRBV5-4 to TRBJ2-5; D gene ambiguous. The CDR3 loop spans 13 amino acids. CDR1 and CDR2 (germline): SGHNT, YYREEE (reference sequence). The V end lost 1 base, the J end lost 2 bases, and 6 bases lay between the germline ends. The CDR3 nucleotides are TGTGCCAGCAGCTTGTCCCAGCAAGAGACCCAGTACTTC. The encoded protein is CASSLSQQETQYF.

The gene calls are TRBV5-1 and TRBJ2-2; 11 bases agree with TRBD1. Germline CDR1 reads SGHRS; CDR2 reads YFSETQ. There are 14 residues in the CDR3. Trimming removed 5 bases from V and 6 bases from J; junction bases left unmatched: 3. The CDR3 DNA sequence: TGCGCCAGCAGACGGACAGGGGGCCCCGGGGAGCTGTTTTTT. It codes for CASRRTGGPGELFF. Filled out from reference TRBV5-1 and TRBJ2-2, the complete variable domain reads KAGVTQTPRYLIKTRGQQVTLSCSPISGHRSVSWYQQTPGQGLQFLFEYFSETQRNKGNFPGRFSGRQFSNSRSEMNVSTLELGDSALYLCASRRTGGPGELFFGEGSRLTVL.

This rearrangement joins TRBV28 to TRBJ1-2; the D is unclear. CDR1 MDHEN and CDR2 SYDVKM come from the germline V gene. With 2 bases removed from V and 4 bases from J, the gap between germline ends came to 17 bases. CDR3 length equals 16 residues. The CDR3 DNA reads TGTGCCAGCAGTTTAGAATCCGGGCGTGGGAGCTATGGCTACACCTTC. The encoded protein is CASSLESGRGSYGYTF.

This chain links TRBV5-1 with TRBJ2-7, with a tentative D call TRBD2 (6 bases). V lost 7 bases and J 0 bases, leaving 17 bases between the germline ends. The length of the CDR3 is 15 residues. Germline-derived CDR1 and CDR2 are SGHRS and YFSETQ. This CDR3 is CASALGGTSSYEQYF. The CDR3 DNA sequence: TGCGCCAGCGCCTTGGGAGGTACTAGCTCCTACGAGCAGTACTTC.

CDR3 bases: TGTGCCAGCAGCGTAGGAATGACAGGGGGCTTTGAGACCCAGTACTTC. Protein product: CASSVGMTGGFETQYF. The chain combines TRBV9 with TRBJ2-5; 10 bases align to TRBD1. CDR1 and CDR2 (germline): SGDLS, YYNGEE. Losses at the gene ends were 0 bases for V and 5 bases for J; bases not matched to a gene: 7. The CDR3 totals 16 residues.

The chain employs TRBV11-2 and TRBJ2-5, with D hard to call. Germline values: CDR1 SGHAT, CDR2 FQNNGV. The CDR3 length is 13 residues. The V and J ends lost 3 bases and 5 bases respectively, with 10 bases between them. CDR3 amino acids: CASSFSNTETQYF. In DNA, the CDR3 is TGTGCCAGCAGCTTTTCCAATACGGAGACCCAGTACTTC.

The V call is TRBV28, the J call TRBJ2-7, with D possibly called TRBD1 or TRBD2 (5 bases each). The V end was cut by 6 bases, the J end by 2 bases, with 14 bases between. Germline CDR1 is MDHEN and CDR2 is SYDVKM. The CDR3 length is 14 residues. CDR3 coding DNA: TGTGCCAGCAGCACCGGGACCTCCCCCTACGAGCAGTACTTC. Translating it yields CASSTGTSPYEQYF.

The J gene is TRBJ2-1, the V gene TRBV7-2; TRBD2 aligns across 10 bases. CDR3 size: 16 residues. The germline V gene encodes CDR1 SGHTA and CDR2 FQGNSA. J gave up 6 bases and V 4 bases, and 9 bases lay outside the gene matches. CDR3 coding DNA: TGTGCCAGCAGCTCTCGACTTCTAGCGGGAGTCAATGAGCAGTTCTTC. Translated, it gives CASSSRLLAGVNEQFF.

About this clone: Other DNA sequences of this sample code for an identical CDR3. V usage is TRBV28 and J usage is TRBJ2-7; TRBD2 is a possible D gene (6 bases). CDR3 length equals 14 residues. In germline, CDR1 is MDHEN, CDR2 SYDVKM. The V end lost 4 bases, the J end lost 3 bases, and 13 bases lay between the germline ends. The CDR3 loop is CASSSGGANYEQYF. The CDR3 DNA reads TGTGCCAGCAGTTCTGGCGGGGCGAACTACGAGCAGTACTTC.

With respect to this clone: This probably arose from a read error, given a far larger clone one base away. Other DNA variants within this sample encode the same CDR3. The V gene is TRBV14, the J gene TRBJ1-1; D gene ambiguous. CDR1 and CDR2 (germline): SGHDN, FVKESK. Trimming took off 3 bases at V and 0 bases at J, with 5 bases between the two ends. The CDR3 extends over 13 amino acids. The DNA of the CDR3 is TGTGCCAGCAGCCAGGGGATGAACACTGAAGCTTTCTTT. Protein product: CASSQGMNTEAFF.

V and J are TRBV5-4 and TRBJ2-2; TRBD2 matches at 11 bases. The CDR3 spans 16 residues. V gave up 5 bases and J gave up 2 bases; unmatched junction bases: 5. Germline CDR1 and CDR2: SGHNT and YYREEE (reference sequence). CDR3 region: CASRAGTSGNTGELFF. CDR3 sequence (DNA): TGTGCCAGCAGGGCCGGGACTAGCGGAAACACCGGGGAGCTGTTTTTT.

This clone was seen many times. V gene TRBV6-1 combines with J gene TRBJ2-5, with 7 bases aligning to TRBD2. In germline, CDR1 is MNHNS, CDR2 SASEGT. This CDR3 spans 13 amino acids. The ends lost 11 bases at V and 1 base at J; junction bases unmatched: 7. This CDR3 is CAGEGSTQETQYF. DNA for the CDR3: TGTGCCGGGGAGGGGAGCACCCAAGAGACCCAGTACTTC.

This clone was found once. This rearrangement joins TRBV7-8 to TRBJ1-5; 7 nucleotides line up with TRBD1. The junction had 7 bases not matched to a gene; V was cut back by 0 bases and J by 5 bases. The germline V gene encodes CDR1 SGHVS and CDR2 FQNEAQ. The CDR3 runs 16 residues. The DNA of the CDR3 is TGTGCCAGCAGCTTAGCGGAGGGGGACAGACATCAGCCCCAGCATTTT. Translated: CASSLAEGDRHQPQHF.

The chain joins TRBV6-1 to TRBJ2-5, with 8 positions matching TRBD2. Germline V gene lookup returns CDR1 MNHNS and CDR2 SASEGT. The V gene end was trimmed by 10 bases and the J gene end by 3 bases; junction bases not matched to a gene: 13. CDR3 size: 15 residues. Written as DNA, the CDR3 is TGTGCCACCACGTGGTCGGGGGGGAGAGAAGAGACCCAGTACTTC. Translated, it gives CATTWSGGREETQYF.